This T cell receptor (beta chain) emerged from a study of blood T cell repertoires in COVID-19. Across the study: Sites in the United States, Italy and Spain provided acute and convalescent COVID-19 samples. From T cells, B-cell-depleted T cells, or PBMCs came the material, which was cDNA or gDNA.

V was trimmed by 5 bases and J by 4 bases, leaving 26 bases between them. The CDR3 consists of 18 residues. The V gene's germline CDR1 is SGHTA and CDR2 FQGNSA. Repertoires were generated with immunoSEQ multiplex PCR, while TCRdb's copy carries only in-frame clones and drops some. Altogether 100,000 or so clones are present, 85% to 90% being singletons, with the ten largest covering approximately 31%. The sequence was obtained from a woman aged 80 or over with acute or convalescent COVID-19. The chain uses TRBV7-2 and TRBJ1-1; perhaps TRBD1 as D (5 bases). The sequenced sample consisted of peripheral blood. CDR3: CASSGPGTQASGGTEAFF. In nucleotides, the CDR3 is TGTGCCAGCAGCGGCCCCGGGACTCAGGCTTCTGGGGGCACTGAAGCTTTCTTT.